The clone carrying this T cell receptor (beta chain) was counted a few times. Its antigen remains unidentified. The data are from a study of spatial heterogeneity in lung cancer. Study overall: The cohort: 65 to 80 early-stage, untreated non-small cell lung cancer patients. The average appearance count of each unique TCR and UMI combination in raw reads was more than eight. Each time, sequencing found more beta-chain sequences than alpha-chain sequences. Findings of the study overall: Circulating ubiquitous expanded tumor TCRs were observed more frequently at resection than at follow-up.

MiXCR, applied by TCRdb to the 5' RACE reads, yields one record per CDR3 protein. This table has about 120,000 distinct CDR3 sequences, 12% appearing once. The CDR3 is 16 amino acids. Germline assignment: CDR1 MNHEY and CDR2 SVGEGT. The V end lost 0 bases, the J end lost 2 bases, and 13 bases lay between the germline ends. Time point: blood at routine non-recurrence follow-up after resection. Sequencing was performed on whole RNA extracted from tumor and nontumor lung tissue, or from frozen PBMC, and the material was left unsorted. The chain recombines TRBV6-2 or TRBV6-3 with TRBJ1-2, with D hard to call. The TCR originated in a male donor with early-stage non-small cell lung cancer. The sample in question was PBMCs, obtained at follow-up. The CDR3 loop reads CASSYSKLRANYGYTF. In DNA, the CDR3 is TGTGCCAGCAGTTACTCTAAACTCCGGGCAAACTATGGCTACACCTTC.